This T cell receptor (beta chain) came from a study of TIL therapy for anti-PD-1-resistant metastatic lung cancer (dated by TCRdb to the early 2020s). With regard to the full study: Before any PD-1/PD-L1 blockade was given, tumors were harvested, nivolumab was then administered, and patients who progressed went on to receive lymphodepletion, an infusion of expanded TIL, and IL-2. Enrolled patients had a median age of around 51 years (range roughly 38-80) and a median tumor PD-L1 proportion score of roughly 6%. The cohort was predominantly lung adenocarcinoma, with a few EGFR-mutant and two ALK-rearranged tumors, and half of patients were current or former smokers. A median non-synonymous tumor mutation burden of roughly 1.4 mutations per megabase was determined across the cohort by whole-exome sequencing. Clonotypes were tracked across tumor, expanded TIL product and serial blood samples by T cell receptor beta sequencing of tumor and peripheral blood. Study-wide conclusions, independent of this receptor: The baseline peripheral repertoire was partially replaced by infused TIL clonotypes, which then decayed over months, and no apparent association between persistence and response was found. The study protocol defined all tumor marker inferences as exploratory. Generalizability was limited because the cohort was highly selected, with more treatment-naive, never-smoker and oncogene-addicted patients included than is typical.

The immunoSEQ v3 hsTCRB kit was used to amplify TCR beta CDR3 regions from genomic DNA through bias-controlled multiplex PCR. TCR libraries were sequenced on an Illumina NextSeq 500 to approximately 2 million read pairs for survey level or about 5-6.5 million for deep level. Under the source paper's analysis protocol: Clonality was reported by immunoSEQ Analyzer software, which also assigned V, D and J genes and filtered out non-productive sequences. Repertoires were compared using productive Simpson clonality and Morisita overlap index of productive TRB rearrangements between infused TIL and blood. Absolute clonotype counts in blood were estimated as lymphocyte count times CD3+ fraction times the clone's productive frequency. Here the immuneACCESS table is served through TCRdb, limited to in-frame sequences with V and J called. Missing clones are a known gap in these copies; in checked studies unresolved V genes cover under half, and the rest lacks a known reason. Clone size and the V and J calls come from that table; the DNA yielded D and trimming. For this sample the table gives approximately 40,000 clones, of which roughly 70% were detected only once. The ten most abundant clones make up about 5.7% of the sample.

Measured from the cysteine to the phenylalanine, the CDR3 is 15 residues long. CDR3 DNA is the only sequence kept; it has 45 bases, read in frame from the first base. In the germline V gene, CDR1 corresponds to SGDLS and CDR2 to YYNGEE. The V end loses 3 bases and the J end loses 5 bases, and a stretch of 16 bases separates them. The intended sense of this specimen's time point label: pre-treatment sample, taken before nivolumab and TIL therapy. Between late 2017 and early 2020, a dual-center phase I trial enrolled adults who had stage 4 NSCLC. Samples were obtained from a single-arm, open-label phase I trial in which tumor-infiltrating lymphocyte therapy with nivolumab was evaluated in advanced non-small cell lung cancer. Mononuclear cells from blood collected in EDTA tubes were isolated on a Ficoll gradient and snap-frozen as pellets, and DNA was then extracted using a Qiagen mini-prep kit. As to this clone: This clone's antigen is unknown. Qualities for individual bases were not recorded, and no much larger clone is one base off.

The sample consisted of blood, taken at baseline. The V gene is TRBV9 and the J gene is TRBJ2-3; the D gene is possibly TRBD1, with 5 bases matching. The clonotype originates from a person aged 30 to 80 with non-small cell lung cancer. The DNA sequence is TGTGCCAGCAGCGCACTGATGGGGCTTGGAGATACGCAGTATTTT. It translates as CASSALMGLGDTQYF.